This T cell receptor beta chain was sequenced for a study of response to subunit inactivated influenza vaccine. For this clonotype: The antigen remains unidentified.

Between the trimmed V and J ends, which lost 8 bases and 0 bases, there was a span of 11 bases. Germline values: CDR1 MDHEN, CDR2 SYDVKM. The CDR3 covers 13 residues. Study-wide points: Authors suggested that a seasonal influenza vaccination recruits few new T cells each time.

TCRdb re-analysed the RT-PCR reads in MiXCR, keeping a single row per CDR3 protein. This sample carries 170,000 or so distinct CDR3 sequences, around 10% of them seen once, and the ten largest clones take about a third. The chain joins TRBV28 to TRBJ2-7; no firm D call. The origin of this receptor is a man aged 50-75 years who received an inactivated influenza vaccine. This material consisted of CD8+ T cells sorted from PBMCs, taken around 25 months after vaccination. CDR3 residues: CASGWRSSYEQYF. The CDR3 DNA is TGTGCCAGCGGGTGGCGCTCCTCCTACGAGCAGTACTTC.